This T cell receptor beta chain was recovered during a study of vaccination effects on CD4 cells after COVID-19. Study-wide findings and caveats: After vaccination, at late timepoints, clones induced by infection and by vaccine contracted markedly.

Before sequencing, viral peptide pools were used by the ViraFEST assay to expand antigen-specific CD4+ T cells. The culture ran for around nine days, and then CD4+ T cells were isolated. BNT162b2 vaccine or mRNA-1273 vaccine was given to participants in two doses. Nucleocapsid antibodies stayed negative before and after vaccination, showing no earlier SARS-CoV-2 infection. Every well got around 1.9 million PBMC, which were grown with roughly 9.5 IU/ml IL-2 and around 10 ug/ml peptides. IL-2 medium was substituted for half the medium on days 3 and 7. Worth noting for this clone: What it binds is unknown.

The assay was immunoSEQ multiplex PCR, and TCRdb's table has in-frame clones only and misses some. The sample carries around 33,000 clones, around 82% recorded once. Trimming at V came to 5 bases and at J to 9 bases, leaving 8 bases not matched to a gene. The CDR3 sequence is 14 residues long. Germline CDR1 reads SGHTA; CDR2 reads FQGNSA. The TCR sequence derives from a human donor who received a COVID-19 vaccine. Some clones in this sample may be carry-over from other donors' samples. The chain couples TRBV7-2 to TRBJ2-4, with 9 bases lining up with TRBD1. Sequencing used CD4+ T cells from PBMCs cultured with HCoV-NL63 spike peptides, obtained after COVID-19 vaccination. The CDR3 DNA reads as TGTGCCAGCAGCGTACAACAGGGGGCCGGCATTCAGTACTTC. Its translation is CASSVQQGAGIQYF.